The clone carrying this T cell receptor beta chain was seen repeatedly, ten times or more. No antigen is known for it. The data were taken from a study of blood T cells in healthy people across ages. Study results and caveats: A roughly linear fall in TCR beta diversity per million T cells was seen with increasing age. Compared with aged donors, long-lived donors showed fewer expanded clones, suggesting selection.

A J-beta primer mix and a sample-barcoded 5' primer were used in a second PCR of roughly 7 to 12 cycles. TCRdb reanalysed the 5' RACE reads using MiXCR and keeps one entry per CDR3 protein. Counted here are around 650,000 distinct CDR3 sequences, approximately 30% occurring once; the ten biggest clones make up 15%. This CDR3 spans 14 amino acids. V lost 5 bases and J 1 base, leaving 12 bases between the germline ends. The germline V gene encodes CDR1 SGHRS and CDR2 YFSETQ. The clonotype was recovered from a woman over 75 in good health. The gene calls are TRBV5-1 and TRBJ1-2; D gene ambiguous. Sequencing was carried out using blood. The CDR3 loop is CASRKSAYNYGYTF. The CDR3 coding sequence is TGCGCCAGCAGGAAGTCGGCTTATAACTATGGCTACACCTTC.